Listed below are T cell receptor beta chains from one sample, sequenced in a study of beta chain features in type 1 diabetes. TCRdb keeps only in-frame clones here, not all; method: immunoSEQ multiplex PCR. The sample records some 120,000 clones, around 16% being singletons. The sequenced sample was central memory CD4+ T cells from blood. These receptors originate from a man aged 18 to 30 with type 1 diabetes. CDR3s include the opening cysteine and the closing phenylalanine or tryptophan. A D gene is named only where the DNA matches it firmly. Clone size, where shown, is once, few, many, or a class for clones that have expanded.

j_call v_call d_call clone_size cdr3_aa cdr3_nt
TRBJ2-5 TRBV30 - - CAWGQETQYF TGTGCCTGGGGGCAAGAGACCCAGTACTTC
TRBJ2-3 TRBV7-3 - few CASRSTSSSQYF TGTGCCAGCAGATCGACTAGTTCGTCGCAGTATTTT
TRBJ2-3 TRBV5-1 - - CASSLEAPGTDTQYF TGCGCCAGCAGCTTGGAAGCACCCGGCACAGATACGCAGTATTTT
TRBJ2-6 TRBV5-4 - many CASSPKGGMSGANVLTF TGTGCCAGCAGCCCTAAGGGAGGAATGTCTGGGGCCAACGTCCTGACTTTC
TRBJ2-1 TRBV29-1 TRBD1 many CSVGTGPSSYNEQFF TGCAGCGTCGGGACAGGGCCCAGCTCCTACAATGAGCAGTTCTTC
TRBJ1-2 TRBV4-3 TRBD1 - CASSPDRGENYGYTF TGCGCCAGCAGTCCCGACAGGGGAGAGAACTATGGCTACACCTTC
TRBJ2-7 TRBV20-1 - - CSASGRYEQYF TGCAGTGCTAGCGGCCGCTACGAGCAGTACTTC
TRBJ1-6 TRBV7-2 - few CASREGSHLGSPLHF TGTGCCAGCAGGGAAGGGTCTCACTTGGGGTCACCCCTCCACTTT
TRBJ1-1 TRBV25-1 - - CASSELGENTEAFF TGTGCCAGCAGTGAACTGGGGGAGAACACTGAAGCTTTCTTT
TRBJ1-5 TRBV5-1 - - CASSFSPGPGGQPQHF TGCGCCAGCAGCTTTTCACCAGGGCCCGGCGGTCAGCCCCAGCATTTT